The rows below give T cell receptor beta chains drawn from one sample of a study of blood T cell repertoires in COVID-19. The assay was immunoSEQ multiplex PCR, and TCRdb's table has in-frame clones only and misses some. The sample shows under 300,000 clones, roughly 88% of them seen only once. Material for sequencing was peripheral blood. The receptors derive from a woman aged 30 to 39 with acute or convalescent COVID-19. Both conserved end residues are part of each CDR3. The order of the fields is J gene, V gene, clone size, D gene, CDR3 protein, CDR3 DNA. D genes are given only for firm matches. Clone size is not always given. Where it is, it says once, few, many or a class for expanded clones.

TRBJ1-2	TRBV5-6	.	TRBD1	CASSWTGVVGYTF	TGTGCCAGCAGCTGGACAGGGGTAGTTGGCTACACCTTC
TRBJ2-3	TRBV3-1/TRBV3-2	.	TRBD2	CASSQASGGGASTDTQYF	TGTGCCAGCAGCCAAGCTTCCGGGGGGGGAGCCTCCACAGATACGCAGTATTTT
TRBJ2-7	TRBV12-3/TRBV12-4	.	.	CASSRYEQYF	TGTGCCAGCAGCCGGTACGAGCAGTACTTC
TRBJ2-7	TRBV24-1	.	TRBD1	CATSLTGDSSYEQYF	TGTGCCACCAGCCTAACAGGGGATTCCTCCTACGAGCAGTACTTC
TRBJ1-2	TRBV5-6	.	.	CASSWGQDGYTF	TGTGCCAGCAGCTGGGGACAAGATGGCTACACCTTC
TRBJ2-2	TRBV5-6	.	TRBD2	CASSTGGGGELFF	TGTGCCAGCAGCACGGGGGGGGGCGGGGAGCTGTTTTTT
TRBJ1-4	TRBV9	.	.	CASSRQISNEKLFF	TGTGCCAGCAGTAGACAGATTTCTAATGAAAAACTGTTTTTT
TRBJ2-1	TRBV5-1	.	TRBD2	CASSLALAGYNEQFF	TGCGCCAGCAGCCTGGCGCTAGCGGGCTACAATGAGCAGTTCTTC
TRBJ2-7	TRBV6-4	.	TRBD2	CASSDPSTSGRNPYEQYF	TGTGCCAGCAGTGACCCCTCGACTAGCGGGAGGAACCCCTACGAGCAGTACTTC
TRBJ1-1	TRBV6-5	.	TRBD1	CASSYRGGGFTEAFF	TGTGCCAGCAGTTATCGTGGAGGGGGCTTTACTGAAGCTTTCTTT
TRBJ1-5	TRBV15	.	.	CATSGGAPTGVFRQPQHF	TGTGCCACCAGCGGGGGGGCCCCAACCGGAGTTTTTCGTCAGCCCCAGCATTTT
TRBJ2-2	TRBV6-5	.	.	CASRRTGNTGELFF	TGTGCCAGCCGACGGACGGGAAACACCGGGGAGCTGTTTTTT
TRBJ2-7	TRBV18	few	TRBD2	CASSPGGSSYEQYF	TGTGCCAGCTCACCTGGCGGGAGCAGTTACGAGCAGTACTTC
TRBJ1-5	TRBV7-2	.	.	CASSLVAAQPQHF	TGTGCCAGCAGCTTAGTTGCGGCACAGCCCCAGCATTTT
TRBJ1-2	TRBV27	.	TRBD1	CASSLSGGAYGYTF	TGTGCCAGCAGCTTATCAGGGGGCGCCTATGGCTACACCTTC
TRBJ2-1	TRBV6-5	once	.	CASKSRETAYNEQFF	TGTGCCAGCAAGAGTAGGGAGACCGCCTACAATGAGCAGTTCTTC
TRBJ2-7	TRBV6-5	.	.	CASSPGQALEQYF	TGTGCCAGCAGCCCAGGGCAGGCGTTAGAGCAGTACTTC
TRBJ1-1	TRBV11-2	.	.	CASSLEGATEAFF	TGTGCCAGCAGCTTAGAGGGGGCTACTGAAGCTTTCTTT
TRBJ2-7	TRBV19	.	TRBD2	CATRERGAVGEQYF	TGTGCCACCCGAGAGCGGGGGGCAGTGGGCGAGCAGTACTTC
TRBJ2-1	TRBV3-1/TRBV3-2	.	TRBD2	CASSLGTSGYNEQFF	TGTGCCAGCAGCCTCGGGACTAGCGGCTACAATGAGCAGTTCTTC
TRBJ2-2	TRBV27	.	.	CASSLYRENTGELFF	TGTGCCAGCAGTTTATACAGGGAGAACACCGGGGAGCTGTTTTTT
TRBJ2-2	TRBV29-1	.	TRBD2	CSVNTGTRIPGELFF	TGCAGCGTAAATACCGGGACTAGAATACCCGGGGAGCTGTTTTTT
TRBJ2-1	TRBV3-1/TRBV3-2	.	.	CASSQRGPQYNEQFF	TGTGCCAGCAGCCAACGTGGGCCTCAATACAATGAGCAGTTCTTC
TRBJ2-1	TRBV6-6	.	TRBD2	CASSYGTNPSEQFF	TGTGCCAGCAGTTACGGGACTAATCCTAGTGAGCAGTTCTTC
TRBJ2-2	TRBV2	.	TRBD2	CASSPTSGSGGELFF	TGTGCCAGCAGTCCGACTAGCGGGAGTGGCGGGGAGCTGTTTTTT
TRBJ1-1	TRBV27	few	.	CASSLSRGSEAFF	TGTGCCAGCAGTTTAAGCAGGGGCTCTGAAGCTTTCTTT
TRBJ2-1	TRBV15	.	.	CATSRDFKNEQFF	TGTGCCACCAGCAGGGACTTCAAAAATGAGCAGTTCTTC
TRBJ2-7	TRBV5-1	.	.	CASSLAPGAYEQYF	TGCGCCAGCAGCTTGGCCCCAGGGGCGTACGAGCAGTACTTC
TRBJ2-1	TRBV5-1	.	TRBD2	CASSLGLAGGNNEQFF	TGCGCCAGCAGCTTGGGACTAGCGGGAGGGAACAATGAGCAGTTCTTC
TRBJ2-7	TRBV9	few	TRBD1	CASSVGGQAGSYEQYF	TGTGCCAGCAGCGTAGGAGGACAGGCGGGCTCCTACGAGCAGTACTTC
TRBJ2-1	TRBV2	.	TRBD2	CASYWAGGPYNEQFF	TGTGCCAGCTACTGGGCGGGAGGGCCTTACAATGAGCAGTTCTTC
TRBJ2-7	TRBV7-6	.	.	CASSLVLSSYEQYF	TGTGCCAGCAGCCTCGTGTTGAGCTCCTACGAGCAGTACTTC
TRBJ1-1	TRBV27	.	.	CASSFGTRTEAFF	TGTGCCAGCAGTTTCGGGACTCGAACTGAAGCTTTCTTT
TRBJ2-1	TRBV5-6	.	.	CASSLGGFDNEQFF	TGTGCCAGCAGCTTGGGCGGATTCGACAATGAGCAGTTCTTC
TRBJ2-7	TRBV4-3	.	.	CASSQDYRGNSYEQYF	TGCGCCAGCAGCCAAGATTATAGAGGCAACTCCTACGAGCAGTACTTC
TRBJ2-3	TRBV5-8	.	TRBD2	CASSLEREGRDTQYF	TGTGCCAGCAGCTTAGAGCGGGAGGGCCGGGATACGCAGTATTTT
TRBJ1-6	TRBV7-9	.	TRBD1	CASSLGTGVNSPLHF	TGTGCCAGCAGCTTGGGAACAGGGGTTAATTCACCCCTCCACTTT
TRBJ1-5	TRBV11-2	few	TRBD1	CASSSGTGRYQPQHF	TGTGCCAGCAGCTCCGGGACAGGGAGGTATCAGCCCCAGCATTTT
TRBJ2-3	TRBV19	.	.	CASRSGSADTQYF	TGTGCCAGTAGATCAGGGTCGGCAGATACGCAGTATTTT
TRBJ2-7	TRBV30	.	TRBD1	CAWAIPGTGGYEQYF	TGTGCCTGGGCGATTCCAGGGACAGGGGGCTACGAGCAGTACTTC
TRBJ2-7	TRBV30	.	TRBD1	CAWSVQGPEQYF	TGTGCCTGGAGTGTACAGGGGCCCGAGCAGTACTTC
TRBJ2-4	TRBV27	.	.	CASSSGRLAKNIQYF	TGTGCCAGCAGCTCGGGTCGGTTAGCCAAAAACATTCAGTACTTC
TRBJ1-4	TRBV3-1/TRBV3-2	.	.	CASSRTILAGANPAATNEKLFF	TGTGCCAGCAGCCGAACGATACTGGCGGGGGCTAATCCCGCTGCAACTAATGAAAAACTGTTTTTT
TRBJ1-2	TRBV19	.	.	CASSKALGIYGYTF	TGTGCCAGTAGTAAAGCGCTAGGAATATATGGCTACACCTTC
TRBJ1-5	TRBV18	.	.	CASSPGGGNQPQHF	TGTGCCAGCTCACCAGGGGGCGGTAATCAGCCCCAGCATTTT
TRBJ2-4	TRBV6-2/TRBV6-3	once	TRBD2	CASSLTPFGTSGRERKNIQYF	TGTGCCAGCAGTTTAACTCCTTTTGGGACTAGCGGCAGGGAACGCAAAAACATTCAGTACTTC
TRBJ1-3	TRBV25-1	.	.	CASKDSGERNTIYF	TGTGCCAGCAAGGACAGCGGGGAAAGAAACACCATATATTTT
TRBJ2-7	TRBV4-1	.	.	CASSQDQEEQVYEQYF	TGCGCCAGCAGCCAAGACCAGGAAGAACAGGTCTACGAGCAGTACTTC
TRBJ1-1	TRBV9	once	.	CASSVGIRERDTEAFF	TGTGCCAGCAGCGTAGGGATTAGGGAGAGGGACACTGAAGCTTTCTTT
TRBJ1-4	TRBV5-4	.	TRBD1	CASSPQGTSNEKLFF	TGTGCCAGCAGCCCACAGGGGACATCTAATGAAAAACTGTTTTTT
TRBJ2-7	TRBV3-1/TRBV3-2	.	.	CASSRWTDYEQYF	TGTGCCAGCAGCCGGTGGACAGACTACGAGCAGTACTTC
TRBJ1-2	TRBV19	.	.	CASFGRGDRGYTF	TGTGCCAGTTTCGGCAGGGGAGATCGTGGCTACACCTTC
TRBJ2-7	TRBV19	.	TRBD2	CASSISGRARWEQYF	TGTGCCAGTAGTATCAGCGGGAGGGCCAGGTGGGAGCAGTACTTC
TRBJ1-5	TRBV28	.	TRBD1	CASSTRGRGSNQPQHF	TGTGCCAGCAGCACCAGGGGGCGCGGTAGCAATCAGCCCCAGCATTTT
TRBJ1-2	TRBV4-1	.	TRBD1	CASSQVAQGAEGYTF	TGCGCCAGCAGCCAAGTAGCCCAGGGGGCTGAGGGCTACACCTTC
TRBJ2-1	TRBV5-1	.	TRBD2	CATAGLAVDEQFF	TGCGCCACTGCGGGACTAGCGGTCGATGAGCAGTTCTTC
TRBJ2-4	TRBV7-8	.	.	CASSLGGLPKNIQYF	TGTGCCAGCAGCTTAGGGGGACTTCCGAAGAACATTCAGTACTTC